A selection of T cell receptor beta chains follows, all from one sample in a study of CXCR3-negative and CXCR3-positive naive CD8 T cells. Each CDR3 protein gets one entry in TCRdb, which reprocessed the 5' RACE reads and gives no DNA. The sample yields 100,000 to 150,000 distinct CDR3 sequences, of which the top ten take up 0.45% to 0.6%. Sequenced: naive CXCR3- CD8+ T cells from blood. These receptors were taken from a human donor in good health. Some clones in this sample may be carry-over from other donors' samples. Each CDR3 is given with its conserved first and last residue.

v_gene	j_gene	CDR3aa
TRBV28	TRBJ1-6	CASKDGNNSPLHF
TRBV28	TRBJ2-2	CASRGGEFPGELFF
TRBV10-3	TRBJ2-2	CAIKLAGGSNTGELFF
TRBV11-2	TRBJ2-2	CASSLGPGGGELFF
TRBV4-3	TRBJ1-2	CASSQAEDRTLGSGYTF
TRBV2	TRBJ2-3	CASRGTGGALTSTDTQYF
TRBV7-9	TRBJ2-3	CASSTPGGRDTQYF
TRBV28	TRBJ2-2	CASSPRTGNTGELFF
TRBV7-9	TRBJ2-1	CASRLGGGLGQFF
TRBV7-9	TRBJ2-1	CASSLDGVERGEQFF
TRBV29-1	TRBJ2-1	CSVEGPPAASGPYNEQFF
TRBV30	TRBJ1-1	CAWIGGSTEAFF
TRBV14	TRBJ2-3	CASSRPSSTDTQYF
TRBV7-9	TRBJ1-5	CASRHNPSGMRNQPQHF
TRBV27	TRBJ2-7	CASSLEQAPYEQYF
TRBV12-3/TRBV12-4	TRBJ2-1	CASTGLAVGNEQFF
TRBV9	TRBJ1-4	CASSPTGGSEKLFF
TRBV29-1	TRBJ2-1	CSVASGGVASYNEQFF
TRBV20-1	TRBJ2-5	CSATETPWGAQYF
TRBV7-2	TRBJ2-7	CASSSVIRSYEQYF